This T cell receptor (beta chain) was captured by sequencing in a study of cytomegalovirus exposure and HLA in healthy donors. Data came from immunoSEQ multiplex PCR; TCRdb stores just in-frame clones and leaves some out. Of 150,000 to 200,000 clones in the sample, approximately 90% were seen once. This CDR3 has 13 residues. V was clipped by 6 bases and J by 11 bases, with 18 bases between them. The V gene's germline CDR1 is ENHRY and CDR2 SYGVKD. The specimen was PBMCs. This sequence joins TRBV10-3 and TRBJ2-3, with a tentative D call TRBD2 (6 bases). This receptor was identified in a woman in her 30s in good health and CMV-seronegative. The CDR3 bases are TGTGCCATCAGGGAGGGACTCCTAGTGAAGCAGTATTTT. Its translation is CAIREGLLVKQYF.